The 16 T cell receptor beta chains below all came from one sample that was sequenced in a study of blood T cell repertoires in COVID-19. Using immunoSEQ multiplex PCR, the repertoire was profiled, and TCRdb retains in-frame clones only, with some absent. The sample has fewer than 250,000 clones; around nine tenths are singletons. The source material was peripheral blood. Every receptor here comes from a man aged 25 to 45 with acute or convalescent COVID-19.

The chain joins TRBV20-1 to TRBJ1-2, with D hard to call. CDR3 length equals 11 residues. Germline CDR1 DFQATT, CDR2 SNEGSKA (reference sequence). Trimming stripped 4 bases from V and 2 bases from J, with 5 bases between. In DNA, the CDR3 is TGCAGTGCTACTCGGAACTATGGCTACACCTTC. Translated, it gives CSATRNYGYTF.

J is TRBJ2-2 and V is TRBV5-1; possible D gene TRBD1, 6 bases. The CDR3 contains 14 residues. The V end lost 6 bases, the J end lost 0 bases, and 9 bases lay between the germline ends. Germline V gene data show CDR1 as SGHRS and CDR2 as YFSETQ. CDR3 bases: TGCGCCAGCATGCGGACAGCGAACACCGGGGAGCTGTTTTTT. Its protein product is CASMRTANTGELFF.

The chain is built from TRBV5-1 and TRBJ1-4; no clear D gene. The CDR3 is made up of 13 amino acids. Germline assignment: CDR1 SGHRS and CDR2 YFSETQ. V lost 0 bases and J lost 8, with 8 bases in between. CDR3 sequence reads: CASSLVPEEKLFF. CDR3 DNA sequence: TGCGCCAGCAGCTTGGTGCCAGAAGAAAAACTGTTTTTT.

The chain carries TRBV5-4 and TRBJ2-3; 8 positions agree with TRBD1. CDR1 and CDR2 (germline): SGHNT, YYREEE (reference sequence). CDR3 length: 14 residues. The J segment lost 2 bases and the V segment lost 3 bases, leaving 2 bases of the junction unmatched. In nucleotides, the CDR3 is TGTGCCAGCAGCTCGGACAGGGCCACAGATACGCAGTATTTT. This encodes CASSSDRATDTQYF.

Written as DNA, the CDR3 is TGTGCCAGCACCTCTGGGGGGATTGGGAATCAGCCCCAGCATTTT. This sequence encodes CASTSGGIGNQPQHF. The rearrangement uses TRBV28 and TRBJ1-5, with D perhaps matching TRBD1 (5 bases). Germline V CDR1 and CDR2: MDHEN, SYDVKM. CDR3 length equals 15 residues. V lost 7 bases, J lost 4 bases, and 17 bases lay in between.

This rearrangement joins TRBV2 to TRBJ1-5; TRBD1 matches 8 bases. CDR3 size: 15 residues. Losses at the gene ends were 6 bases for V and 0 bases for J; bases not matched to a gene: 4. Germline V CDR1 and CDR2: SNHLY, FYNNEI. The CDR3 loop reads CASRGQALSNQPQHF. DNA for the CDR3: TGTGCCAGCAGGGGACAGGCACTTAGCAATCAGCCCCAGCATTTT. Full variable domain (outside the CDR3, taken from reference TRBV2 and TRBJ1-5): EPEVTQTPSHQVTQMGQEVILRCVPISNHLYFYWYRQILGQKVEFLVSFYNNEISEKSEIFDDQFSVERPDGSNFTLKIRSTKLEDSAMYFCASRGQALSNQPQHFGDGTRLSIL.

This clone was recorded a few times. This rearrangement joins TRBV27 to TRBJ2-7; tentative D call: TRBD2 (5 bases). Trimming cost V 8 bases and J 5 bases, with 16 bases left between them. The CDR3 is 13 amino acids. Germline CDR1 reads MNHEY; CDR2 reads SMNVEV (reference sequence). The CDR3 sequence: CASALWAGHEQYF. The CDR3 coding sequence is TGTGCCAGCGCTTTGTGGGCGGGTCACGAGCAGTACTTC.

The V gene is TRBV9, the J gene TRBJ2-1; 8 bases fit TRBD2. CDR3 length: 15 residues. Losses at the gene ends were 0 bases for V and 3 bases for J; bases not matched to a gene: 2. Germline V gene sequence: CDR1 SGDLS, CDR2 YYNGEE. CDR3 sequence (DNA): TGTGCCAGCAGCGTAGGGGCGGGGGGCTACAATGAGCAGTTCTTC. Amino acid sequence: CASSVGAGGYNEQFF.

The CDR3 DNA is TGCGCCAGCAGCCAAGCCGGGCAGGGGGCAGGCAATGAGCAGTTCTTC. It yields the protein CASSQAGQGAGNEQFF. The chain joins TRBV4-1 to TRBJ2-1; TRBD1 aligns across 8 bases. Looked up from germline, CDR1 is MGHRA and CDR2 is YSYEKL. V gave up 1 base and J gave up 6 bases; unmatched junction bases: 8. This CDR3 is built from 16 residues.

The DNA of the CDR3 is TGTGCCAGCAGCGTAACCGGGACTAGCGGGAGGTACAATGAGCAGTTCTTC. Translation: CASSVTGTSGRYNEQFF. The genes are TRBV7-8 and TRBJ2-1; TRBD2 matches 15 bases. Losses at the gene ends were 5 bases for V and 4 bases for J; bases not matched to a gene: 6. The CDR3 totals 17 residues. Germline CDR1 is SGHVS and CDR2 is FQNEAQ.

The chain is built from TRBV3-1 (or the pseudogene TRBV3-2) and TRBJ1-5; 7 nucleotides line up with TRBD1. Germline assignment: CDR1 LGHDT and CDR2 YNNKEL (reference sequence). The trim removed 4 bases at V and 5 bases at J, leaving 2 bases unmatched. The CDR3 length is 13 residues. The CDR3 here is CASSPQGDQPQHF. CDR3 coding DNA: TGTGCCAGCAGCCCGCAGGGGGATCAGCCCCAGCATTTT.

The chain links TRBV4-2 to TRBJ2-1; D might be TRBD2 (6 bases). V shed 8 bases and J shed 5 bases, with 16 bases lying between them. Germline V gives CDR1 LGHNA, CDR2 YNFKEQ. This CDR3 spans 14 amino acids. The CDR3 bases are TGTGCCAGCGGACACGGTTTAGCGGACAATGAGCAGTTCTTC. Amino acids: CASGHGLADNEQFF.

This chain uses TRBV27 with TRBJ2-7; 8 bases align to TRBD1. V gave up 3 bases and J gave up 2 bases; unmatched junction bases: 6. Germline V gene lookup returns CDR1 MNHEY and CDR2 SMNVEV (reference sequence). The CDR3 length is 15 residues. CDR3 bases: TGTGCCAGCAGTTTGGCCGCCAGGGGGCCCTACGAGCAGTACTTC. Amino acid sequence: CASSLAARGPYEQYF.

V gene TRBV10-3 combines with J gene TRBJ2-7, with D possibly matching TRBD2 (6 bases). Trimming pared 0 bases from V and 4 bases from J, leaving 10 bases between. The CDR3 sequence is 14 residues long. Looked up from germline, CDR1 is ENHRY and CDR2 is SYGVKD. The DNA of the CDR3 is TGTGCCATCAGTGAGTCGTCTAGCGCTTACGAGCAGTACTTC. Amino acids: CAISESSSAYEQYF.

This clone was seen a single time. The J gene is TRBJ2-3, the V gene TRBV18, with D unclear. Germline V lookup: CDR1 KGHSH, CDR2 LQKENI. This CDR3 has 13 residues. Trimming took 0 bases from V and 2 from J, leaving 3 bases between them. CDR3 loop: CASSPPSTDTQYF. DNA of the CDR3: TGTGCCAGCTCACCACCCTCCACAGATACGCAGTATTTT.

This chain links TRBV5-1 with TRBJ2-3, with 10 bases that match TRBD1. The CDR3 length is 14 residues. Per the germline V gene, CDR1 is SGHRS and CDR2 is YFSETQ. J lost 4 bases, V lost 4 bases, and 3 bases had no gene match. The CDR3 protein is CASSGGQGADTQYF. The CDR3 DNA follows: TGCGCCAGCAGCGGCGGACAGGGGGCAGATACGCAGTATTTT. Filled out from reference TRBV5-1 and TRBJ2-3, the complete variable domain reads KAGVTQTPRYLIKTRGQQVTLSCSPISGHRSVSWYQQTPGQGLQFLFEYFSETQRNKGNFPGRFSGRQFSNSRSEMNVSTLELGDSALYLCASSGGQGADTQYFGPGTRLTVL.